These 18 T cell receptor beta chains were sequenced from one sample in a study of somatic mutations in cytotoxic T cells in rheumatoid arthritis. Only in-frame clones appear in the TCRdb table, and some are missing; sequencing was by immunoSEQ multiplex PCR. This table has approximately 12,000 clones, 74% appearing once. The specimen was CD8+ T cells sorted from blood. These receptors were taken from a woman aged 40 to 50 in good health.

This rearrangement joins TRBV6-5 to TRBJ1-2; D ambiguous. The CDR3 consists of 13 residues. Germline V lookup: CDR1 MNHEY, CDR2 SVGAGI. The ends were cut back, 2 bases at V and 8 bases at J, with 12 bases in the middle. CDR3 bases: TGTGCCAGCAGTTACGGCGGATGGCGCGGCTACACCTTC. Translating gives CASSYGGWRGYTF.

The V and J genes are TRBV14 and TRBJ2-7, with D unresolved. Trimming pared 4 bases from V and 2 bases from J, leaving 6 bases between. The CDR3 sequence is 12 residues long. Germline CDR1 is SGHDN and CDR2 is FVKESK. CDR3 residues: CASSPGPYEQYF. DNA for the CDR3: TGTGCCAGCAGCCCCGGACCCTACGAGCAGTACTTC.

This chain uses TRBV6-1 with TRBJ1-1, with D perhaps TRBD1 (6 bases). Looked up from germline, CDR1 is MNHNS and CDR2 is SASEGT. This CDR3 region has 13 residues. V lost 0 bases and J lost 7, with 9 bases in between. CDR3 loop: CASSEAGGGEAFF. The DNA of the CDR3 is TGTGCCAGCAGTGAAGCGGGAGGGGGTGAAGCTTTCTTT.

The chain employs TRBV2 and TRBJ2-2; D might be TRBD2 (6 bases). The CDR3 contains 12 residues. V shed 10 bases and J shed 6 bases, with 12 bases lying between them. CDR1 is SNHLY, CDR2 FYNNEI, per germline. The CDR3 here is CAIFREAGELFF. CDR3 bases: TGTGCCATCTTCAGGGAGGCCGGGGAGCTGTTTTTT.

This clone turned up a few times. This rearrangement joins TRBV29-1 to TRBJ2-7; D might be TRBD1 (5 bases). The germline CDR1 and CDR2 sequences are SQVTM and ANQGSEA. The CDR3 is made up of 13 amino acids. V was trimmed by 6 bases and J by 3 bases, leaving 15 bases between them. The CDR3 is CSVQVRYNYEQYF. The CDR3 DNA follows: TGCAGCGTACAGGTCAGGTACAACTACGAGCAGTACTTC.

The V gene is TRBV27, the J gene TRBJ1-2, with 10 bases aligning to TRBD1. Germline V gene lookup returns CDR1 MNHEY and CDR2 SMNVEV (reference sequence). Trimming took 0 bases from V and 9 from J; bases not matched to a gene: 7. The CDR3 covers 15 residues. CDR3 in DNA: TGTGCCAGCAGTTTATCGGCGACAGGGGGCGGCAGCTACACCTTC. Residues: CASSLSATGGGSYTF.

J is TRBJ2-7 and V is TRBV7-9, with D possibly matching TRBD2 (5 bases). The V and J ends lost 1 base and 0 bases respectively, with 10 bases between them. Germline V gene lookup returns CDR1 SEHNR and CDR2 FQNEAQ (reference sequence). There are 15 residues in the CDR3. CDR3 region: CASSLVEASSYEQYF. For the CDR3, the DNA is TGTGCCAGCAGCTTAGTGGAGGCTAGCTCCTACGAGCAGTACTTC.

This chain links TRBV28 with TRBJ2-3; possibly TRBD1 for D (5 bases). The CDR3 has 15 amino acids. V was clipped by 3 bases and J by 2 bases, with 12 bases between them. From germline, CDR1 is MDHEN and CDR2 SYDVKM. DNA of the CDR3: TGTGCCAGCAGTTTGGGGCAGAGTAACACAGATACGCAGTATTTT. This encodes CASSLGQSNTDTQYF.

The chain combines TRBV27 with TRBJ2-7; D could derive from TRBD1 or TRBD2 (5 bases each). V was shortened by 6 bases and J by 0 bases, with 12 bases between the two germline ends. Germline values: CDR1 MNHEY, CDR2 SMNVEV (reference sequence). The CDR3 totals 14 residues. The CDR3 DNA is TGTGCCAGCAGCCGAGGGGCCTCCTCCTACGAGCAGTACTTC. It is translated as CASSRGASSYEQYF.

The V and J genes are TRBV25-1 and TRBJ2-3; TRBD2 is a possible D gene (5 bases). V was trimmed by 5 bases and J by 0 bases, leaving 15 bases between them. The length of the CDR3 is 16 residues. Germline-derived CDR1 and CDR2 are MGHDK and SYGVNS. CDR3 nucleotides: TGTGCCAGCAGTCCCTGGGCAGCGGCTAGCACAGATACGCAGTATTTT. Translated: CASSPWAAASTDTQYF.

The chain uses TRBV11-2 and TRBJ2-1; D ambiguous. In germline, CDR1 is SGHAT, CDR2 FQNNGV. V was pared by 1 base and J by 4 bases, with 11 bases between. CDR3 length equals 15 residues. CDR3 residues: CASSLVLTPYNEQFF. DNA for the CDR3: TGTGCCAGCAGCTTAGTGCTAACCCCTTACAATGAGCAGTTCTTC.

V is TRBV5-1 and J is TRBJ2-5; 9 bases map to TRBD2. Germline values: CDR1 SGHRS, CDR2 YFSETQ. This CDR3 is 16 amino acids long. Trimming at V came to 0 bases and at J to 2 bases, leaving 5 bases not matched to a gene. CDR3 in amino acids: CASSLEASGKQETQYF. CDR3 in DNA: TGCGCCAGCAGCTTGGAGGCTAGCGGGAAACAAGAGACCCAGTACTTC.

The J gene is TRBJ1-2, the V gene TRBV15; tentative D call: TRBD1 (6 bases). Germline values: CDR1 LNHNV, CDR2 YYDKDF (reference sequence). This CDR3 has 16 residues. V was trimmed by 10 bases and J by 3 bases, leaving 24 bases between them. CDR3 residues: CAIGGTMTGAYYGYTF. For the CDR3, the DNA is TGTGCCATTGGAGGCACTATGACAGGCGCCTACTATGGCTACACCTTC.

The genes are TRBV5-1 and TRBJ1-2; no clear D. The CDR3 is 16 amino acids. Germline CDR1 and CDR2: SGHRS and YFSETQ. Deletions cut 0 bases from V and 4 bases from J, with 16 bases between. CDR3 region: CASSLALPGLIYGYTF. CDR3 sequence (DNA): TGCGCCAGCAGCTTGGCCTTACCGGGCCTAATCTATGGCTACACCTTC.

V gene TRBV2 combines with J gene TRBJ1-2, with TRBD1 matching over 7 bases. The ends lost 7 bases at V and 1 base at J; junction bases unmatched: 6. Germline CDR1 reads SNHLY; CDR2 reads FYNNEI. This CDR3 is built from 14 residues. CDR3 sequence: CASTRGTDNYGYTF. The CDR3 DNA sequence: TGTGCCAGCACCCGAGGGACAGATAACTATGGCTACACCTTC.

The V call is TRBV9, the J call TRBJ1-2; D is ambiguous. Germline V gene sequence: CDR1 SGDLS, CDR2 YYNGEE. There are 16 residues in the CDR3. The germline V and J ends were trimmed by 4 bases and 7 bases, with 23 bases remaining between them. The CDR3 DNA is TGTGCCAGCAGCCCCGTCTCTTTGACAAGGACTAGTGGCTACACCTTC. This sequence encodes CASSPVSLTRTSGYTF. Full variable domain (remainder filled in from reference TRBV9 and TRBJ1-2): DSGVTQTPKHLITATGQRVTLRCSPRSGDLSVYWYQQSLDQGLQFLIQYYNGEERAKGNILERFSAQQFPDLHSELNLSSLELGDSALYFCASSPVSLTRTSGYTFGSGTRLTVV.

The genes are TRBV5-1 and TRBJ1-1; D is possibly TRBD1 (6 bases). V lost 3 bases to trimming and J lost 5 bases, with 11 bases between them. The CDR3 is 13 residues long. Per the germline V gene, CDR1 is SGHRS and CDR2 is YFSETQ. The CDR3 sequence: CASSSGQPTEAFF. The CDR3 nucleotides read TGCGCCAGCAGCTCTGGACAGCCTACTGAAGCTTTCTTT.

V is TRBV4-1 and J is TRBJ2-7, with no clear D. Trimming left V 0 bases short and J 0 bases short, with 24 bases between. CDR3 length: 20 residues. Germline CDR1 reads MGHRA; CDR2 reads YSYEKL. DNA of the CDR3: TGCGCCAGCAGCCAAGATTTGAGTGTCATTGGGCGCCCTAGCTCCTACGAGCAGTACGTC. Its protein is CASSQDLSVIGRPSSYEQYV.